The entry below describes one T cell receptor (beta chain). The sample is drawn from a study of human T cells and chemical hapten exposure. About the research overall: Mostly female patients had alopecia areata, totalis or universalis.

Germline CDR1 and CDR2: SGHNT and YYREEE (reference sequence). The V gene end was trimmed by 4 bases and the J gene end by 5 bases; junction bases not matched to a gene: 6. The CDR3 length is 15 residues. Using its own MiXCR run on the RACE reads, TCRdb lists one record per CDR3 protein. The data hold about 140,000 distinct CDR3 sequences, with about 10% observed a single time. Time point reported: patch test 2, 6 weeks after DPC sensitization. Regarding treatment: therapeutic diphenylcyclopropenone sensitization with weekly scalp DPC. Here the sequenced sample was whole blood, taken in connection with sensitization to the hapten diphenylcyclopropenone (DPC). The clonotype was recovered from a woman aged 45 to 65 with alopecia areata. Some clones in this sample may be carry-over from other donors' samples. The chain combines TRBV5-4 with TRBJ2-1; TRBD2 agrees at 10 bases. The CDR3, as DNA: TGTGCCAGCAGCATCCTAGCGGGAGTAAACAATGAGCAGTTCTTC. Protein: CASSILAGVNNEQFF.